This T cell receptor beta chain was documented in a study of shared clonotypes between healthy human individuals. The CDR3 length is 14 residues. Germline V lookup: CDR1 SNHLY, CDR2 FYNNEI. Losses at the gene ends were 7 bases for V and 3 bases for J; bases not matched to a gene: 6. Every contributor of samples was a Caucasian grown-up residing in Nashville, Tennessee. For every subset, genomic DNA was evenly distributed across several immunoSEQ plates. Generated by immunoSEQ multiplex PCR, the TCRdb table keeps only in-frame clones and is missing some. The sample has 2.3 million or so clones; 93% are singletons.

The sequencing sample was made of naive CD4+ T cells from PBMCs. Specified subset: CD45RA+ positively selected. The sequence was obtained from a man aged 18 to 35 in good health. Some clones in this sample may be carry-over from other donors' samples. The chain uses TRBV2 and TRBJ2-7, with 10 bases lining up with TRBD1. CDR3 bases: TGTGCCAGCAATTCCCGGGACAGGGGCTACGAGCAGTACTTC. Protein sequence: CASNSRDRGYEQYF.